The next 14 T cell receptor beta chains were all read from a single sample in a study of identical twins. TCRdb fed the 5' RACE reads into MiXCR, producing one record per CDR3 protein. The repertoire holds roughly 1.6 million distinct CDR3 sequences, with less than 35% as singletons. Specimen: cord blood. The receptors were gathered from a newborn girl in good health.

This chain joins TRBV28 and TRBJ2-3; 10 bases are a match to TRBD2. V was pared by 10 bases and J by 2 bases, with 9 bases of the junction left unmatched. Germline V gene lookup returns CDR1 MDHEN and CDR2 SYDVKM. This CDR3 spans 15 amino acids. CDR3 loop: CATGSGRVITDTQYF. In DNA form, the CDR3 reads TGTGCCACCGGCAGCGGGAGGGTCATCACAGATACGCAGTATTTT.

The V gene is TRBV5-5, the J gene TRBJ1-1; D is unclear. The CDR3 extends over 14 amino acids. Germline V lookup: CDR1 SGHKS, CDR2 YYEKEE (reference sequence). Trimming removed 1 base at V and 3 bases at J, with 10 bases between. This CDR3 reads CASSLRLTDTEAFF. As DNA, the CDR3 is TGTGCCAGCAGCTTGCGGCTTACGGACACTGAAGCTTTCTTT.

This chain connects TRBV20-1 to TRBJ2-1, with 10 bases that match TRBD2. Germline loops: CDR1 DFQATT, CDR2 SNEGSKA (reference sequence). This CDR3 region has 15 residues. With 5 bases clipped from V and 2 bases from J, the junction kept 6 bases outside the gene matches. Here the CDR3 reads CSAQPSGRTYNEQFF. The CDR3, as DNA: TGCAGTGCTCAACCTAGCGGGAGAACCTACAATGAGCAGTTCTTC.

The CDR3 loop is CASTLQWGGTDTQYF. The CDR3 coding sequence is TGTGCCAGCACCCTCCAGTGGGGGGGTACAGATACGCAGTATTTT. The chain carries TRBV28 and TRBJ2-3; 7 positions match TRBD2. The CDR3 contains 15 residues. V shed 7 bases, J shed 3 bases, and the junction held 10 bases outside the gene matches. Germline V gene data show CDR1 as MDHEN and CDR2 as SYDVKM. Supplemented by reference TRBV28 and TRBJ2-3, the full variable domain reads DVKVTQSSRYLVKRTGEKVFLECVQDMDHENMFWYRQDPGLGLRLIYFSYDVKMKEKGDIPEGYSVSREKKERFSLILESASTNQTSMYLCASTLQWGGTDTQYFGPGTRLTVL.

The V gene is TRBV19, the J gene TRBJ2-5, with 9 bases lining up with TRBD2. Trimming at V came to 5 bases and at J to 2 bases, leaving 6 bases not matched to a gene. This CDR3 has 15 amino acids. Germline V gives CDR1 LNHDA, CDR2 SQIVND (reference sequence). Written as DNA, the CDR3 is TGTGCCAGTAGTCGAGGGACTAGCAGGCAAGAGACCCAGTACTTC. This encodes CASSRGTSRQETQYF.

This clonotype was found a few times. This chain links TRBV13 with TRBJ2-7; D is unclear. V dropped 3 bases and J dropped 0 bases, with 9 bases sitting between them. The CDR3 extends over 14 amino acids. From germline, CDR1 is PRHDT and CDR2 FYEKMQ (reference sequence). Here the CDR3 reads CASSFPTASYEQYF. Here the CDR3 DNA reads TGTGCCAGCAGCTTCCCCACAGCCTCCTACGAGCAGTACTTC.

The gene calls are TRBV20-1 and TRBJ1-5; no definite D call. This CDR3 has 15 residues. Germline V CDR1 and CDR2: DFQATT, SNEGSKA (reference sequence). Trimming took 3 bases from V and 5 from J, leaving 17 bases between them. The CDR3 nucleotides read TGCAGTGCTAGTAAGGGTCTTGCGGATTATCAGCCCCAGCATTTT. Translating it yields CSASKGLADYQPQHF.

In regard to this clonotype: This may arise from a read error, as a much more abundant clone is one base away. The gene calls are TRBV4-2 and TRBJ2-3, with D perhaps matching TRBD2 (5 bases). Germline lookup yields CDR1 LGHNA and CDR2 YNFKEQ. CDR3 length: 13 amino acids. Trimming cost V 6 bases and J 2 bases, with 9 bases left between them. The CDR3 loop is CASRTNSTDTQYF. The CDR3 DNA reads TGTGCCAGCAGGACTAACTCCACAGATACGCAGTATTTT.

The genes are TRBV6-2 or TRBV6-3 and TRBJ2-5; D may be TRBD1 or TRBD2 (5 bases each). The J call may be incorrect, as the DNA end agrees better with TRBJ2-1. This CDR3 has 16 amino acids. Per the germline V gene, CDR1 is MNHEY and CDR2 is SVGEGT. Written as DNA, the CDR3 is TGTGCCAGCAGTTACTCAACCGGGACGGCACAAGAGACCCAGTTCTTC. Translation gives CASSYSTGTAQETQFF.

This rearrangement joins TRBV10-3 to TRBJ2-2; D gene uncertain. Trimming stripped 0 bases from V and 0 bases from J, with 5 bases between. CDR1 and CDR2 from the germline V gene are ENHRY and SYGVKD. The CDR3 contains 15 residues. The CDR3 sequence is CAISESRANTGELFF. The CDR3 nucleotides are TGTGCCATCAGTGAGTCAAGGGCGAACACCGGGGAGCTGTTTTTT.

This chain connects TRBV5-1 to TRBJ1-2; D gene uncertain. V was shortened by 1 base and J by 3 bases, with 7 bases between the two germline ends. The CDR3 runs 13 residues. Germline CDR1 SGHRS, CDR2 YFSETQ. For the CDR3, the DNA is TGCGCCAGCAGCTTGTTCTCCCACTATGGCTACACCTTC. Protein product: CASSLFSHYGYTF.

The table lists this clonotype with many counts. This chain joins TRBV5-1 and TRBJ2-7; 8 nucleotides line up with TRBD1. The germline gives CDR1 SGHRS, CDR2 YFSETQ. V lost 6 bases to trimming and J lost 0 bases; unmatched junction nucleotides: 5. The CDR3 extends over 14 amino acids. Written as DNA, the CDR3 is TGCGCCAGCACCCCGACAGGGGTCTCCTACGAGCAGTACTTC. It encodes CASTPTGVSYEQYF.

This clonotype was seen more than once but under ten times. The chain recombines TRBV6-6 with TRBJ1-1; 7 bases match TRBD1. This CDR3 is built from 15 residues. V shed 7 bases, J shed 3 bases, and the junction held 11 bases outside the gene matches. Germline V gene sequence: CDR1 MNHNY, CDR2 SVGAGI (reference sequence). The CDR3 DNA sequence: TGTGCCAGCACAAACCGCCCAGGGGGGGACACTGAAGCTTTCTTT. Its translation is CASTNRPGGDTEAFF.

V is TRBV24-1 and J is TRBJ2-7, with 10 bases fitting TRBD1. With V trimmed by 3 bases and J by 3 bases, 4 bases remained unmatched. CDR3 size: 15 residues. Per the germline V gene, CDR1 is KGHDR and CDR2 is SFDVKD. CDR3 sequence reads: CATSDRRTGGYEQYF. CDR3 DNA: TGTGCCACCAGTGATAGGCGGACAGGGGGCTACGAGCAGTACTTC.